Presented here are 21 T cell receptor beta chains from one specimen sequenced in a study of T cells in localized non-small cell lung cancer. Sequenced by immunoSEQ multiplex PCR; TCRdb stores in-frame clones only, minus some. The sample consists of 100,000 or so clones, around 90% of them appearing once. Here the sequenced sample was PBMCs, taken before any cancer treatment. These receptors originate from a woman between 35 and 75 years old with stage II squamous cell lung carcinoma.

The chain links TRBV28 to TRBJ1-2; 10 bases match TRBD1. With 7 bases clipped from V and 8 bases from J, the junction kept 7 bases outside the gene matches. CDR1 is MDHEN and CDR2 is SYDVKM in the germline V gene. There are 13 residues in the CDR3. The CDR3, as DNA: TGTGCCAGCATCTTGACAGGGGGCTTCGGCTACACCTTC. This codes for CASILTGGFGYTF.

The V call is TRBV6-6, the J call TRBJ1-5; TRBD1 is a possible D gene (5 bases). This CDR3 region has 14 residues. V was trimmed by 7 bases and J by 4 bases, leaving 14 bases between them. The germline gives CDR1 MNHNY, CDR2 SVGAGI (reference sequence). The CDR3: CASKTTAGNQPQHF. The CDR3, as DNA: TGTGCCAGCAAAACGACAGCCGGAAATCAGCCCCAGCATTTT.

J is TRBJ2-7 and V is TRBV19; 15 bases map to TRBD2. Germline V lookup: CDR1 LNHDA, CDR2 SQIVND (reference sequence). J gave up 6 bases and V 5 bases, and 5 bases lay outside the gene matches. CDR3 size: 15 residues. The CDR3 nucleotides read TGTGCCAGTAGTCCGGGACTAGCGGGAGGTCGCGAGCAGTACTTC. This codes for CASSPGLAGGREQYF.

The rearrangement links TRBV5-6 to TRBJ1-1; no clear D gene. CDR3 length: 14 residues. Germline CDR1 is SGHDT and CDR2 is YYEEEE. V was pared by 0 bases and J by 4 bases, with 10 bases between. Written as DNA, the CDR3 is TGTGCCAGCAGCTTGGGTGGAGGGCCCACTGAAGCTTTCTTT. As protein: CASSLGGGPTEAFF.

The chain joins TRBV4-2 to TRBJ2-3; D gene unclear. Trimming pared 6 bases from V and 5 bases from J, leaving 12 bases between. CDR3 length equals 13 residues. From germline, CDR1 is LGHNA and CDR2 YNFKEQ. The CDR3 coding sequence is TGTGCCAGCAGGGTCATCGGGTTAGATACGCAGTATTTT. Residues: CASRVIGLDTQYF.

This chain uses TRBV29-1 with TRBJ1-2, with 9 bases lining up with TRBD1. Per the germline V gene, CDR1 is SQVTM and CDR2 is ANQGSEA. V lost 5 bases and J lost 6; bases outside the gene matches: 4. This CDR3 has 12 amino acids. CDR3 protein: CSVPTGGNGYTF. As DNA, the CDR3 is TGCAGCGTTCCCACAGGGGGCAATGGCTACACCTTC.

The chain uses TRBV10-3 and TRBJ1-1; D unclear. V was trimmed by 3 bases and J by 2 bases, leaving 10 bases between them. Germline V lookup: CDR1 ENHRY, CDR2 SYGVKD. The CDR3 runs to 14 residues. As DNA, the CDR3 is TGTGCCATCAGTGATCTTGCACCCAACACTGAAGCTTTCTTT. Translated: CAISDLAPNTEAFF.

The genes are TRBV6-4 and TRBJ1-2, with D maybe TRBD1 (5 bases). This CDR3 is 15 amino acids long. The germline gives CDR1 MRHNA, CDR2 SNTAGT. Deletions cut 6 bases from V and 10 bases from J, with 24 bases between. This CDR3 is CASSPDGRTFGHYTF. Here the CDR3 DNA reads TGTGCCAGCAGCCCCGACGGAAGGACATTCGGGCACTACACCTTC.

The rearrangement joins TRBV30 to TRBJ1-1, with D uncertain. CDR1 and CDR2 from the germline V gene are GTSNPN and SVGIG (reference sequence). This CDR3 has 11 residues. The ends were cut back, 0 bases at V and 8 bases at J, with 7 bases in the middle. In nucleotides, the CDR3 is TGTGCCTGGAGTGTAGTGGGGGAAGCTTTCTTT. Translation gives CAWSVVGEAFF.

This clone was observed once. Here the CDR3 reads CASSLSGAETYEQYF. The DNA of the CDR3 is TGTGCCAGCAGTCTCTCCGGGGCAGAGACCTACGAGCAGTACTTC. The chain couples TRBV28 to TRBJ2-7; D possibly uses TRBD1 or TRBD2 (5 bases each). The CDR3 consists of 15 residues. Trimming removed 5 bases at V and 2 bases at J, with 16 bases between. Germline V gives CDR1 MDHEN, CDR2 SYDVKM.

This chain links TRBV11-2 with TRBJ1-2; D not certain. The CDR3 extends over 15 amino acids. V lost 2 bases and J lost 2, with 12 bases in between. Germline assignment: CDR1 SGHAT and CDR2 FQNNGV. CDR3 nucleotide sequence: TGTGCCAGCAGCTTAAGTCCAGTTGGGAACTATGGCTACACCTTC. Translating it yields CASSLSPVGNYGYTF.

This chain uses TRBV6-1 with TRBJ1-6; D unresolved. The CDR3 runs 18 residues. From germline, CDR1 is MNHNS and CDR2 SASEGT. Trimming removed 0 bases at V and 0 bases at J, with 12 bases between. The CDR3 loop reads CASSEALAGSSYNSPLHF. The CDR3 DNA reads TGTGCCAGCAGTGAAGCGCTCGCGGGAAGCTCCTATAATTCACCCCTCCACTTT.

The DNA for the CDR3 is TGTGCCAGCAGCCCAAGGGACAGGGTAGGCTGGGATAGAGGGGCCAACGTCCTGACTTTC. Residues: CASSPRDRVGWDRGANVLTF. This chain connects TRBV9 to TRBJ2-6; 9 nucleotides align to TRBD1. The CDR3 has 20 amino acids. The germline V gene encodes CDR1 SGDLS and CDR2 YYNGEE. Losses at the gene ends were 4 bases for V and 4 bases for J; bases not matched to a gene: 18.

The chain recombines TRBV7-2 with TRBJ2-7; 11 bases are shared with TRBD2. Germline V gives CDR1 SGHTA, CDR2 FQGNSA. This CDR3 comprises 18 residues. Losses at the gene ends were 3 bases for V and 0 bases for J; bases not matched to a gene: 10. For the CDR3, the DNA is TGTGCCAGCAGCTTTGGGACTAGCGGTTATCGACGCTCCTACGAGCAGTACTTC. Translation: CASSFGTSGYRRSYEQYF.

V usage is TRBV5-4 and J usage is TRBJ2-3; 9 positions match TRBD2. J gave up 1 base and V 1 base, and 4 bases lay outside the gene matches. Germline CDR1 SGHNT, CDR2 YYREEE (reference sequence). The CDR3 is made up of 16 amino acids. CDR3 amino acids: CASSLRVAGGTDTQYF. Here the CDR3 DNA reads TGTGCCAGCAGCTTGAGGGTAGCGGGAGGCACAGATACGCAGTATTTT.

V is TRBV5-1 and J is TRBJ2-3; unclear D gene. Per the germline V gene, CDR1 is SGHRS and CDR2 is YFSETQ. V dropped 4 bases and J dropped 2 bases, with 8 bases sitting between them. The CDR3 contains 13 residues. As DNA, the CDR3 is TGCGCCAGCAGCCCGAAGAACACAGATACGCAGTATTTT. This translates into CASSPKNTDTQYF.

The CDR3 DNA sequence: TGTGCCAGCAGCTCAACCGCGGGCACAGGACTGAACACTGAAGCTTTCTTT. Its protein is CASSSTAGTGLNTEAFF. This chain links TRBV5-4 with TRBJ1-1; maybe TRBD1 (5 bases). The V and J ends lost 3 bases and 0 bases respectively, with 18 bases between them. The CDR3 contains 17 residues. Germline V gene lookup returns CDR1 SGHNT and CDR2 YYREEE (reference sequence).

This clone came up once. The chain uses TRBV5-1 and TRBJ1-1; TRBD1 agrees at 7 bases. The V and J ends lost 2 bases and 3 bases, in that order; junction bases with no gene match: 10. Germline-derived CDR1 and CDR2 are SGHRS and YFSETQ. CDR3 length: 16 residues. The CDR3 sequence is CASSLDRPGGDTEAFF. The CDR3 DNA follows: TGCGCCAGCAGCTTAGACCGCCCAGGGGGTGACACTGAAGCTTTCTTT.

DNA of the CDR3: TGTGCCAGTAAGTCCGGCCCCCACCGGAACACCGGGGAGCTGTTTTTT. Protein: CASKSGPHRNTGELFF. The chain recombines TRBV19 with TRBJ2-2; D is unclear. This CDR3 region has 16 residues. Trimming left V 7 bases short and J 1 base short, with 16 bases between. The germline gives CDR1 LNHDA, CDR2 SQIVND (reference sequence).

This clone was found once. V is TRBV23-1 and J is TRBJ1-3; D might be TRBD1 (5 bases). TRBV23-1 is reported as an ORF; its role is uncertain. The CDR3 has 17 amino acids. V shed 1 base and J shed 0 bases, with 13 bases lying between them. The CDR3 spells CASSQLTGPHSGNTIYF. CDR3 coding DNA: TGCGCCAGCAGTCAATTGACGGGGCCCCACTCTGGAAACACCATATATTTT.

The gene calls are TRBV28 and TRBJ1-4; D gene unclear. V was clipped by 6 bases and J by 8 bases, with 13 bases between them. Germline CDR1 is MDHEN and CDR2 is SYDVKM. The CDR3 is made up of 13 amino acids. In DNA, the CDR3 is TGTGCCAGCAGAGGGAGGGCGGCGGAAAAACTGTTTTTT. It translates to CASRGRAAEKLFF. Based on the CDR3 plus reference TRBV28 and TRBJ1-4, the full variable domain is DVKVTQSSRYLVKRTGEKVFLECVQDMDHENMFWYRQDPGLGLRLIYFSYDVKMKEKGDIPEGYSVSREKKERFSLILESASTNQTSMYLCASRGRAAEKLFFGSGTQLSVL.